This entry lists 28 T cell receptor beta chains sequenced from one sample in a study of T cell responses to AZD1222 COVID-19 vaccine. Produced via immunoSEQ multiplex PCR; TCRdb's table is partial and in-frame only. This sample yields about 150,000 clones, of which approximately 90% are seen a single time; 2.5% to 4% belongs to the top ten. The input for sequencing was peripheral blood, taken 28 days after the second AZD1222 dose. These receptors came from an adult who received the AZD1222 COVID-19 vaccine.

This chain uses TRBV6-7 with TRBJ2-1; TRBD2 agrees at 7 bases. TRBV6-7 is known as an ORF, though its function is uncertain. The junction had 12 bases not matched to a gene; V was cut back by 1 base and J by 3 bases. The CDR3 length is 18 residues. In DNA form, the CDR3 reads TGTGCCAGCAGTTACTGGCAGGGTGGGGCTAGCGGCTACAATGAGCAGTTCTTC. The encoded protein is CASSYWQGGASGYNEQFF.

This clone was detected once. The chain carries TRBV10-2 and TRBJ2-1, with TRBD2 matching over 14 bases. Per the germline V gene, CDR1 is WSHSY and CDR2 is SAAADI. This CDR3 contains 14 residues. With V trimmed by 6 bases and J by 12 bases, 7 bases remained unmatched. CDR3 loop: CASRSGTSGSRQFF. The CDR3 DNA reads TGCGCCAGCAGGTCCGGGACTAGCGGGAGTCGGCAGTTCTTC.

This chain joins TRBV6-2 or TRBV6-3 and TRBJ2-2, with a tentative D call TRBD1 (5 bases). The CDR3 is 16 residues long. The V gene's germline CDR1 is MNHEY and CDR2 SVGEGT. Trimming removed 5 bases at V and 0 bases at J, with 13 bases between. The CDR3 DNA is TGTGCCAGCAGTAGGTGGCGGACACCGAACACCGGGGAGCTGTTTTTT. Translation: CASSRWRTPNTGELFF.

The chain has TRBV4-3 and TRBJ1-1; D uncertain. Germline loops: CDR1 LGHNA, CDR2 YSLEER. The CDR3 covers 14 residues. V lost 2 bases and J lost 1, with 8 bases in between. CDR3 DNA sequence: TGCGCCAGCAGCCAAACGAATTCGAACACTGAAGCTTTCTTT. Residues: CASSQTNSNTEAFF.

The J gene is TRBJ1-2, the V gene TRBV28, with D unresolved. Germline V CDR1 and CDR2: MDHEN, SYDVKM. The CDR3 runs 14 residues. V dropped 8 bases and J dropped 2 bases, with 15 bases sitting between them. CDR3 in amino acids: CASGSSDGNYGYTF. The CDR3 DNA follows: TGTGCCAGCGGGTCCTCCGACGGAAACTATGGCTACACCTTC.

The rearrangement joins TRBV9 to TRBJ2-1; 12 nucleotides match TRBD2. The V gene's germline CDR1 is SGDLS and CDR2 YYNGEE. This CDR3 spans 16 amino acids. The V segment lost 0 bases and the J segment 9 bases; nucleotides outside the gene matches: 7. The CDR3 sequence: CASSVAASGRASEQFF. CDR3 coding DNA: TGTGCCAGCAGCGTAGCGGCTAGCGGGAGGGCAAGTGAGCAGTTCTTC.

CDR3 in DNA: TGTGCCAGCAGCTCCCAGTCGGGGTTCCAAGGCTACACCTTC. It translates to CASSSQSGFQGYTF. The chain uses TRBV7-9 and TRBJ1-2; D call uncertain. CDR1 is SEHNR, CDR2 FQNEAQ, per germline (reference sequence). Trimming removed 4 bases at V and 8 bases at J, with 17 bases between. This CDR3 is built from 14 residues. Full variable domain (rest looked up from reference TRBV7-9 and TRBJ1-2): DTGVSQNPRHKITKRGQNVTFRCDPISEHNRLYWYRQTLGQGPEFLTYFQNEAQLEKSRLLSDRFSAERPKGSFSTLEIQRTEQGDSAMYLCASSSQSGFQGYTFGSGTRLTVV.

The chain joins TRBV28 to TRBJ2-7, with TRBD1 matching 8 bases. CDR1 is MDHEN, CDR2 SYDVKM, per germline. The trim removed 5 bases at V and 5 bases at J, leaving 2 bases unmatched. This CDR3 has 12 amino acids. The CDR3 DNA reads TGTGCCAGCAGTCTGACAGGGGACGAGCAGTACTTC. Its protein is CASSLTGDEQYF.

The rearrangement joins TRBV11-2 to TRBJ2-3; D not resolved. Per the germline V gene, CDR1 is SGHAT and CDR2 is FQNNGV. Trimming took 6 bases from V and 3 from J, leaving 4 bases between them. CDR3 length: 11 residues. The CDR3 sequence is CASRKTDTQYF. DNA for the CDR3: TGTGCCAGCAGGAAAACAGATACGCAGTATTTT. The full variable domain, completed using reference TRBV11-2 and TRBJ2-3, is EAGVAQSPRYKIIEKRQSVAFWCNPISGHATLYWYQQILGQGPKLLIQFQNNGVVDDSQLPKDRFSAERLKGVDSTLKIQPAKLEDSAVYLCASRKTDTQYFGPGTRLTVL.

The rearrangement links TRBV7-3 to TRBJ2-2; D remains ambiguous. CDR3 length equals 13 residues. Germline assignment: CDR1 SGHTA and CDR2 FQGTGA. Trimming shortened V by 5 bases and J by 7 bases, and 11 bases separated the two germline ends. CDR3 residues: CASSQQEVGELFF. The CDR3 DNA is TGTGCCAGCAGCCAGCAAGAGGTCGGGGAGCTGTTTTTT.

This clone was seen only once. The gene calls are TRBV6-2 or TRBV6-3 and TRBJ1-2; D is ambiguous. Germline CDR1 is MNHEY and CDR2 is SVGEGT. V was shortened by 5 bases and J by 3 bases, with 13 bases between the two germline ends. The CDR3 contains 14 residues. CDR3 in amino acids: CASSRGSTYYGYTF. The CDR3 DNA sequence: TGTGCCAGCAGTCGCGGCAGCACCTACTATGGCTACACCTTC.

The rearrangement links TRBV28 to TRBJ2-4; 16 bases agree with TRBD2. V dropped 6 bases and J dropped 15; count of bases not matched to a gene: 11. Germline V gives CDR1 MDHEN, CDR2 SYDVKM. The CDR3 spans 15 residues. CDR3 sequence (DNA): TGTGCCAGCAGGACGTCCGGGACTAGCGGGAGGGCCTGGTACTTC. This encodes CASRTSGTSGRAWYF.

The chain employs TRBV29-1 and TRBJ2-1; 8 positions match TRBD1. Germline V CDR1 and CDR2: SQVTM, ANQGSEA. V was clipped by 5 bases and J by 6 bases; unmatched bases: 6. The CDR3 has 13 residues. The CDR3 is CSVTGTGRNEQFF. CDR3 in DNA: TGCAGCGTTACCGGGACAGGACGCAATGAGCAGTTCTTC.

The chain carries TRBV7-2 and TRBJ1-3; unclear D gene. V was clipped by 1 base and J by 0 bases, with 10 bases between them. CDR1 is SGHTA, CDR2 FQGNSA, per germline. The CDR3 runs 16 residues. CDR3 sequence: CASSLDSTNSGNTIYF. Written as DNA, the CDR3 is TGTGCCAGCAGCTTAGATTCAACCAACTCTGGAAACACCATATATTTT.

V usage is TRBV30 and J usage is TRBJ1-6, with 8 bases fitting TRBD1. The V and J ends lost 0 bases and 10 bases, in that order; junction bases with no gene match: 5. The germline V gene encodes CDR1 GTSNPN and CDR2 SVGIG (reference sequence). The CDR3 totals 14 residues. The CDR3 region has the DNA TGTGCCTGGAGTGTGTGGACAGGGAAGTCACCCCTCCACTTT. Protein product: CAWSVWTGKSPLHF.

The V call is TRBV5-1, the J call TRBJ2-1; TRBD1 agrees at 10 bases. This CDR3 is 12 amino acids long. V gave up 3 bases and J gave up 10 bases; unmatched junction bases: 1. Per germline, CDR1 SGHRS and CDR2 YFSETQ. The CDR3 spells CASSSTGGEQFF. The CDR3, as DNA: TGCGCCAGCAGCTCGACAGGGGGCGAGCAGTTCTTC.

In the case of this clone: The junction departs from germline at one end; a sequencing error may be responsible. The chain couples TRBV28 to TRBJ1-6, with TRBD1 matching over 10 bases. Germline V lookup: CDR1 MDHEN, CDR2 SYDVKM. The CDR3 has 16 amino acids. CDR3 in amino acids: CASRTPFGQGVRGLIF. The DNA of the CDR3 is TGTGCCAGCAGGACCCCGTTCGGACAGGGGGTTCGGGGGTTAATCTTT.

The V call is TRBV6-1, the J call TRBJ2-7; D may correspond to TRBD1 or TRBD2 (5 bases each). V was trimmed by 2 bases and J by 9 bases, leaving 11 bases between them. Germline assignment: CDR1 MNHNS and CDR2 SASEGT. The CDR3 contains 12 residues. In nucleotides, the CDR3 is TGTGCCAGCAGTGAATCGGGGCCCGGGCAGTACTTC. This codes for CASSESGPGQYF.

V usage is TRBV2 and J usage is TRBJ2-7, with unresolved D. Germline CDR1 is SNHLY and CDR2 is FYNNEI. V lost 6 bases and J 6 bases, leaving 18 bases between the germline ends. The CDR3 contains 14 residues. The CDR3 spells CASSVTSYAGEQYF. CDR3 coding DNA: TGTGCCAGCAGCGTAACCTCCTACGCTGGCGAGCAGTACTTC.

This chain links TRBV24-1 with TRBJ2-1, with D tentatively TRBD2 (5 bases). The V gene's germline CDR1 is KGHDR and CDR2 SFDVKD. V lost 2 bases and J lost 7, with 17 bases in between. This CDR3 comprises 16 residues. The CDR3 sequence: CATSDYEGRLVNEQFF. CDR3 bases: TGTGCCACCAGTGATTACGAGGGAAGGTTAGTTAATGAGCAGTTCTTC.

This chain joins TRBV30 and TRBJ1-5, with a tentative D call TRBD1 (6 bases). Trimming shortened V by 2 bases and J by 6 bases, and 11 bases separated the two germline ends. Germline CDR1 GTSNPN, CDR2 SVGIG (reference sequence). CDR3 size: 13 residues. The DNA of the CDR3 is TGTGCCTGGAGTCCCCAGGGGAGTCAGCCCCAGCATTTT. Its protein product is CAWSPQGSQPQHF. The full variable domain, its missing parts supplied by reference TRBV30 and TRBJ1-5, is SQTIHQWPATLVQPVGSPLSLECTVEGTSNPNLYWYRQAAGRGLQLLFYSVGIGQISSEVPQNLSASRPQDRQFILSSKKLLLSDSGFYLCAWSPQGSQPQHFGDGTRLSIL.

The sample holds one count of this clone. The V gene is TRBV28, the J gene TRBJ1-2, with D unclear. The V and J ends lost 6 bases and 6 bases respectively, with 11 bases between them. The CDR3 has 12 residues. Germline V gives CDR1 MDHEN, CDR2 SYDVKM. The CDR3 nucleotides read TGTGCCAGCAGGGGCGGACCGGATGGCTACACCTTC. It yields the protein CASRGGPDGYTF.

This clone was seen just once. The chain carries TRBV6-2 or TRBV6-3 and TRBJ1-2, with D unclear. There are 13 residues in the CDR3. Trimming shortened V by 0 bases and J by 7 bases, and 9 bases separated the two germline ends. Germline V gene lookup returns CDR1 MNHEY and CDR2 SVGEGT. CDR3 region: CASSYSLGGGYTF. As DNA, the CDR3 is TGTGCCAGCAGTTACTCTTTGGGCGGTGGCTACACCTTC.

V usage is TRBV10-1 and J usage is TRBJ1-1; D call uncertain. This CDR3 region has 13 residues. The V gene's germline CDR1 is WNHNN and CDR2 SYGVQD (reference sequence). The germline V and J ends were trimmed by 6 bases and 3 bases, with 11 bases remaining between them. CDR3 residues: CASSGRTDTEAFF. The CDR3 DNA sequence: TGCGCCAGCAGCGGCAGGACTGACACTGAAGCTTTCTTT.

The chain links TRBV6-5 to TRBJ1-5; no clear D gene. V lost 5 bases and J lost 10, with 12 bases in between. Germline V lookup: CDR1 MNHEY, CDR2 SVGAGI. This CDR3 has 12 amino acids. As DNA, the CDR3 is TGTGCCAGCAGTCAATTGGGAGGCCCCCAGCATTTT. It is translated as CASSQLGGPQHF.

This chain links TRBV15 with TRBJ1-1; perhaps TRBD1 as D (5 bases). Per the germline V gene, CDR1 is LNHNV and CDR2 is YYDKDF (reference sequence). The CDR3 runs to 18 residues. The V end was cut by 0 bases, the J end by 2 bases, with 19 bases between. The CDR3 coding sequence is TGTGCCACCAGCAGAGAAGACTGGGACGGCGACCAAAACACTGAAGCTTTCTTT. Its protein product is CATSREDWDGDQNTEAFF. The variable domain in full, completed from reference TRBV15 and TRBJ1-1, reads DAMVIQNPRYQVTQFGKPVTLSCSQTLNHNVMYWYQQKSSQAPKLLFHYYDKDFNNEADTPDNFQSRRPNTSFCFLDIRSPGLGDTAMYLCATSREDWDGDQNTEAFFGQGTRLTVV.

The CDR3: CASSFGTTNSPLHF. The CDR3 DNA is TGTGCCAGCAGCTTCGGGACGACTAATTCACCCCTCCACTTT. V is TRBV5-6 and J is TRBJ1-6; TRBD1 might be the D (5 bases). V gave up 2 bases and J gave up 6 bases, with 9 bases separating them. The CDR3 sequence is 14 residues long. Germline V gene data show CDR1 as SGHDT and CDR2 as YYEEEE.

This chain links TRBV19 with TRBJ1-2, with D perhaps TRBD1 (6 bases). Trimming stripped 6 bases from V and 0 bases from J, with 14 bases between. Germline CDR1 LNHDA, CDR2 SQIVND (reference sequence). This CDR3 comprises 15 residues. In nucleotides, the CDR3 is TGTGCCAGTAGGGCCACAGGGAGAGCTAACTATGGCTACACCTTC. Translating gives CASRATGRANYGYTF.